The 17 T cell receptor beta chains below come from one sample, sequenced in a study of T cell responses to AZD1222 COVID-19 vaccine. TCRdb's copy holds only in-frame clones and misses some; the assay was immunoSEQ multiplex PCR. The sample consists of 110,000 or so clones, roughly nine tenths of them appearing once. This specimen was peripheral blood, taken on day 0 of AZD1222 vaccination. Receptors originate from an adult in good health.

The J gene is TRBJ1-1, the V gene TRBV6-5; 8 bases line up with TRBD1. The ends lost 10 bases at V and 4 bases at J; junction bases unmatched: 8. This CDR3 has 13 amino acids. The germline V gene encodes CDR1 MNHEY and CDR2 SVGAGI. The CDR3 spells CATLRTGTTEAFF. The CDR3 coding sequence is TGTGCCACCCTTAGGACAGGGACCACTGAAGCTTTCTTT.

This clone has only one observation. J is TRBJ1-1 and V is TRBV7-3; D remains ambiguous. Germline CDR1 is SGHTA and CDR2 is FQGTGA. The CDR3 totals 13 residues. Deletions cut 2 bases from V and 0 bases from J, with 4 bases between. The CDR3 nucleotides are TGTGCCAGCAGCTTATCAGTGAACACTGAAGCTTTCTTT. This translates into CASSLSVNTEAFF. Full variable domain (remainder filled in from reference TRBV7-3 and TRBJ1-1): GAGVSQTPSNKVTEKGKYVELRCDPISGHTALYWYRQSLGQGPEFLIYFQGTGAADDSGLPNDRFFAVRPEGSVSTLKIQRTERGDSAVYLCASSLSVNTEAFFGQGTRLTVV.

CDR3 DNA: TGTGCCAGCAGGTCAGGGTCGGAAGAGACCCAGTACTTC. Translating gives CASRSGSEETQYF. The genes are TRBV6-5 and TRBJ2-5; D might be TRBD1 (5 bases). Trimming shortened V by 6 bases and J by 3 bases, and 11 bases separated the two germline ends. The CDR3 totals 13 residues. Germline V lookup: CDR1 MNHEY, CDR2 SVGAGI.

The chain couples TRBV9 to TRBJ2-3; tentative D call: TRBD2 (6 bases). The CDR3 is 15 amino acids. V was clipped by 0 bases and J by 0 bases, with 8 bases between them. CDR1 is SGDLS and CDR2 is YYNGEE in the germline V gene. The CDR3 DNA follows: TGTGCCAGCAGCGTAGCGGAGGGTAGCACAGATACGCAGTATTTT. This translates into CASSVAEGSTDTQYF. Variable domain in full (rest from reference TRBV9 and TRBJ2-3): DSGVTQTPKHLITATGQRVTLRCSPRSGDLSVYWYQQSLDQGLQFLIQYYNGEERAKGNILERFSAQQFPDLHSELNLSSLELGDSALYFCASSVAEGSTDTQYFGPGTRLTVL.

V is TRBV6-2 or TRBV6-3 and J is TRBJ2-7; tentatively, D is TRBD1 or TRBD2 (7 bases each). The CDR3 is made up of 17 amino acids. Germline assignment: CDR1 MNHEY and CDR2 SVGEGT. V gave up 2 bases and J gave up 0 bases, with 17 bases separating them. In DNA, the CDR3 is TGTGCCAGCAGTTACGGAGCGGGACAGCCCTTCTCCTACGAGCAGTACTTC. This gives the protein CASSYGAGQPFSYEQYF.

This clone showed up just once. The genes are TRBV6-1 and TRBJ1-5, with D unclear. The CDR3 is 14 residues long. V was shortened by 0 bases and J by 4 bases, with 7 bases between the two germline ends. Per the germline V gene, CDR1 is MNHNS and CDR2 is SASEGT. The chain's CDR3 is CASSEAGGNQPQHF. CDR3 DNA: TGTGCCAGCAGTGAAGCGGGAGGGAATCAGCCCCAGCATTTT.

The chain couples TRBV9 to TRBJ2-7; 7 bases match TRBD1. Germline-derived CDR1 and CDR2 are SGDLS and YYNGEE. The CDR3 is 15 residues long. Germline trimming cut 4 bases from V and 5 bases from J; bases unmatched to any gene: 12. CDR3 bases: TGTGCCAGCAGCCGAAGACAGGGATTTTCTGACGAGCAGTACTTC. Translated, it gives CASSRRQGFSDEQYF.

J is TRBJ2-1 and V is TRBV15, with D unresolved. CDR1 is LNHNV and CDR2 is YYDKDF in the germline V gene (reference sequence). With 2 bases removed from V and 9 bases from J, the gap between germline ends came to 14 bases. This CDR3 region has 14 residues. The CDR3 sequence is CATSRPDPPSEQFF. The CDR3, as DNA: TGTGCCACCAGCAGACCCGACCCCCCCAGTGAGCAGTTCTTC.

The CDR3 is CASSPVGVYGYTF. DNA of the CDR3: TGTGCCAGCAGCCCGGTGGGGGTTTATGGCTACACCTTC. J is TRBJ1-2 and V is TRBV11-2, with D tentatively TRBD1 (5 bases). CDR3 length: 13 residues. Germline CDR1 reads SGHAT; CDR2 reads FQNNGV. V shed 5 bases and J shed 5 bases, with 12 bases lying between them.

In its sample, this clone was seen once. The genes are TRBV28 and TRBJ2-1; 7 positions agree with TRBD1. The CDR3 loop spans 15 amino acids. The V and J ends lost 10 bases and 5 bases, in that order; junction bases with no gene match: 14. Germline values: CDR1 MDHEN, CDR2 SYDVKM. The CDR3 loop is CATTTFGTVNNEQFF. In DNA form, the CDR3 reads TGTGCCACCACTACGTTTGGGACAGTCAACAATGAGCAGTTCTTC.

Points on this clone: One junction end does not reproduce the germline sequence, and a read error may be involved. This rearrangement joins TRBV28 to TRBJ2-7; 8 bases fit TRBD1. The CDR3 consists of 15 residues. The germline gives CDR1 MDHEN, CDR2 SYDVKM. The CDR3 region is CASSLPGTGDYAQYF. The CDR3 region has the DNA TGTGCCAGCAGTTTACCGGGGACAGGTGACTACGCGCAGTACTTC.

The genes are TRBV27 and TRBJ2-1, with 7 bases aligning to TRBD2. Germline values: CDR1 MNHEY, CDR2 SMNVEV (reference sequence). This CDR3 is 16 amino acids long. J lost 4 bases, V lost 0 bases, and 6 bases had no gene match. CDR3 sequence reads: CASSLSFGRLYNEQFF. The CDR3 region has the DNA TGTGCCAGCAGTTTATCATTCGGGAGGCTATACAATGAGCAGTTCTTC.

The chain recombines TRBV18 with TRBJ1-3; weak D call: TRBD1 (6 bases). This CDR3 region has 15 residues. Deletions cut 2 bases from V and 4 bases from J, with 12 bases between. Per the germline V gene, CDR1 is KGHSH and CDR2 is LQKENI. CDR3 loop: CASSPIGQSGNTIYF. The CDR3 nucleotides read TGTGCCAGCTCACCAATCGGACAGTCCGGAAACACCATATATTTT.

The rearrangement links TRBV23-1 to TRBJ2-7, with 11 bases aligning to TRBD1. TRBV23-1 has ORF status, its function being uncertain. The CDR3 totals 16 residues. The V segment lost 6 bases and the J segment 3 bases; nucleotides outside the gene matches: 10. CDR3 bases: TGCGCCAGCAGCCACCTCCCCGGGACAGGGGGCTACGAGCAGTACTTC. It translates to CASSHLPGTGGYEQYF.

The rearrangement links TRBV25-1 to TRBJ2-5; D gene ambiguous. Germline loops: CDR1 MGHDK, CDR2 SYGVNS. V lost 1 base and J 4 bases, leaving 7 bases between the germline ends. The CDR3 covers 13 residues. CDR3 nucleotides: TGTGCCAGCAGTGAATGGCGATTAGAGACCCAGTACTTC. This sequence encodes CASSEWRLETQYF.

This chain links TRBV9 with TRBJ1-6; perhaps TRBD1 as D (5 bases). Per germline, CDR1 SGDLS and CDR2 YYNGEE. V lost 2 bases and J lost 5, with 8 bases in between. CDR3 length equals 14 residues. CDR3 sequence: CASSVLGDNSPLHF. CDR3 coding DNA: TGTGCCAGCAGCGTGTTGGGGGATAATTCACCCCTCCACTTT. The full variable domain, completed using reference TRBV9 and TRBJ1-6, is DSGVTQTPKHLITATGQRVTLRCSPRSGDLSVYWYQQSLDQGLQFLIQYYNGEERAKGNILERFSAQQFPDLHSELNLSSLELGDSALYFCASSVLGDNSPLHFGNGTRLTVT.

The rearrangement uses TRBV3-1 (or the pseudogene TRBV3-2) and TRBJ1-2, with D perhaps TRBD1 (6 bases). The CDR3 has 14 residues. Trimming stripped 0 bases from V and 6 bases from J, with 11 bases between. Germline V gene sequence: CDR1 LGHDT, CDR2 YNNKEL (reference sequence). The CDR3 is CASSQDLAGDGYTF. CDR3 in DNA: TGTGCCAGCAGCCAAGATCTGGCAGGGGATGGCTACACCTTC.